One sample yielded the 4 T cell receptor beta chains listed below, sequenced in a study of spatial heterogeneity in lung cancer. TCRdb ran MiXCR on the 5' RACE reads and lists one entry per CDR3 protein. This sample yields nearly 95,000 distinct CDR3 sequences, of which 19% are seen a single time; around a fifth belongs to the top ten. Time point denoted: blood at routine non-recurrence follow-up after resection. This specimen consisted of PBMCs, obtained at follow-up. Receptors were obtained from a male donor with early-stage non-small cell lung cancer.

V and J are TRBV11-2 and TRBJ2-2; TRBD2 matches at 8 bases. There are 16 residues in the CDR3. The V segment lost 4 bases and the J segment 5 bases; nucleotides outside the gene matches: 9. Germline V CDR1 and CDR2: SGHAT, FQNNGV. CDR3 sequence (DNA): TGTGCCAGCAGCTGGCCCCCAGCGGGGGATACCGGGGAGCTGTTTTTT. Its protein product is CASSWPPAGDTGELFF.

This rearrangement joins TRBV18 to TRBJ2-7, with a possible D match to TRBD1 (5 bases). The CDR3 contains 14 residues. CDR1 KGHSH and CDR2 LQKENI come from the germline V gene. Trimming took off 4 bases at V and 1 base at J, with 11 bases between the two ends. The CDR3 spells CASSLQGQSYEQYV. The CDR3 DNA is TGTGCCAGCTCACTTCAGGGTCAATCCTACGAGCAGTACGTC.

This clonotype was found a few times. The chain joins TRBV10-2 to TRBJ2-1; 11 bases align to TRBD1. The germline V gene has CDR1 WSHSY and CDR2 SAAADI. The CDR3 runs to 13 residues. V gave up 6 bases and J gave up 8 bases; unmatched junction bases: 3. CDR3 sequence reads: CASRDRGLDEQFF. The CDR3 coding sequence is TGCGCCAGCAGGGACAGGGGGCTCGATGAGCAGTTCTTC.

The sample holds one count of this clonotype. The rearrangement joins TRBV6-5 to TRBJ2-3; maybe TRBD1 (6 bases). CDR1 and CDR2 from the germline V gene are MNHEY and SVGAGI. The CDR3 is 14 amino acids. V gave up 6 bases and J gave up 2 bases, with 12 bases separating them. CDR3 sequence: CASSLGQSTDTQYF. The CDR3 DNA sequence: TGTGCCAGCAGCCTAGGACAGTCCACAGATACGCAGTATTTT.